The 25 T cell receptor beta chains given below trace back to one sample, sequenced in a study of glioma-infiltrating T cells. Using RNA template, CDR3s of TCR alpha and beta were amplified with iRepertoire arm-PCR. One entry per CDR3 protein results from TCRdb running MiXCR on the multiplex PCR reads. Of roughly 350,000 distinct CDR3 sequences listed, 35% to 45% are singletons. What was sequenced was glioma tissue, nonneoplastic brain tissue, or PBMCs (not recorded which). The receptors stem from a human donor with low-grade glioma or glioblastoma, undergoing nonglioma brain surgery, or in good health (not recorded which).

The sample holds many counts of this clonotype. The junction departs from germline at one end; a sequencing error may be responsible. This sequence joins TRBV4-3 and TRBJ2-3; 13 nucleotides line up with TRBD2. The CDR3 totals 15 residues. Germline-derived CDR1 and CDR2 are LGHNA and YSLEER. CDR3 nucleotide sequence: TGTGCCAGCAGCCAAGGACTAGCGGGAGCAGATACGCAGTATTTT. Amino acids: CASSQGLAGADTQYF.

Concerning this clonotype: A much more abundant neighbour one base away suggests this may be a read error. V is TRBV6-2 or TRBV6-3 and J is TRBJ2-4; D is possibly TRBD2 (6 bases). Germline V gene sequence: CDR1 MNHEY, CDR2 SVGEGT. The ends were cut back, 4 bases at V and 0 bases at J, with 13 bases in the middle. The CDR3 runs 16 residues. The CDR3 nucleotides are TGTGCCAGCAGTTGTGGTGGAGGGGTAGCCAAAAACATTCAGTACTTC. Protein sequence: CASSCGGGVAKNIQYF.

This sequence joins TRBV12-3 or TRBV12-4 and TRBJ1-5, with a possible D match to TRBD1 (5 bases). The CDR3 has 14 amino acids. The V and J ends lost 6 bases and 3 bases respectively, with 12 bases between them. CDR3 residues: CASSPGHNNQPQHF. The CDR3 region has the DNA TGTGCCAGCAGCCCCGGACACAACAATCAGCCCCAGCATTTT.

Concerning this clonotype itself: The CDR3 does not end in the conserved phenylalanine or tryptophan, so this is likely a read error. The DNA is left out, because the CDR3 cannot be placed on it with certainty; the CDR3 is given as TCRdb lists it. The V and J genes are TRBV6-2 or TRBV6-3 and TRBJ2-5; the DNA was not used to check the table's D call, TRBD2. CDR1 MNHEY and CDR2 SVGEGT come from the germline V gene. A total of 12 residues make up the CDR3, ends included. The CDR3 protein is CASSSGLAGMVC.

On this clonotype itself: A much larger clone lies a single base off, so this may be a read error. The chain uses TRBV6-2 or TRBV6-3 and TRBJ2-1; TRBD2 matches 11 bases. Germline V gives CDR1 MNHEY, CDR2 SVGEGT. The CDR3 consists of 17 residues. With 9 bases clipped from V and 0 bases from J, the junction kept 10 bases outside the gene matches. The CDR3 here is CARTRLAGSYSYNEQFF. CDR3 DNA: TGTGCCAGAACGAGACTAGCGGGAAGTTACTCCTACAATGAGCAGTTCTTC.

To note about this clonotype: Given a much more abundant clone one base away, this may be a read error. V and J are TRBV11-2 and TRBJ2-1; D is unresolved. Germline CDR1 SGHAT, CDR2 FQNNGV. This CDR3 has 12 residues. V lost 5 bases to trimming and J lost 10 bases, with 12 bases between them. CDR3 DNA sequence: TGTGCCAGCAGCAAAAGCTCCTACGAGCAGTTCTTC. Amino acids: CASSKSSYEQFF. Combining the CDR3 with reference TRBV11-2 and TRBJ2-1 gives the whole variable domain EAGVAQSPRYKIIEKRQSVAFWCNPISGHATLYWYQQILGQGPKLLIQFQNNGVVDDSQLPKDRFSAERLKGVDSTLKIQPAKLEDSAVYLCASSKSSYEQFFGPGTRLTVL.

This clonotype came up many times. The chain carries TRBV20-1 and TRBJ1-1; D is possibly TRBD1 (6 bases). V lost 0 bases and J lost 1, with 12 bases in between. This CDR3 is 15 amino acids long. Germline CDR1 and CDR2: DFQATT and SNEGSKA (reference sequence). The CDR3 loop reads CSARDWTDPNTEAFF. The CDR3 DNA is TGCAGTGCTAGAGATTGGACAGACCCGAACACTGAAGCTTTCTTT.

The V call is TRBV19, the J call TRBJ1-5, with D perhaps TRBD1 (6 bases). Trimming removed 5 bases from V and 9 bases from J, with 23 bases in between. The CDR3 is made up of 16 amino acids. Germline assignment: CDR1 LNHDA and CDR2 SQIVND (reference sequence). CDR3 protein: CASSVETGFGGGPQHF. The DNA for the CDR3 is TGTGCCAGTAGTGTTGAAACAGGGTTCGGAGGGGGGCCCCAGCATTTT.

This clonotype was picked up a small number of times. The V call is TRBV18, the J call TRBJ1-1; no firm D call. Germline V gives CDR1 KGHSH, CDR2 LQKENI. This CDR3 region has 15 residues. The V gene lost 1 base and the J gene lost 1 base, with 10 bases spanning the gap. Here the CDR3 DNA reads TGTGCCAGCTCACCACGAGAAAATAGGAACACTGAAGCTTTCTTT. This codes for CASSPRENRNTEAFF.

This clonotype appeared many times. This chain connects TRBV6-1 to TRBJ2-5; D is unclear. V was trimmed by 6 bases and J by 4 bases, leaving 6 bases between them. CDR1 and CDR2 (germline): MNHNS, SASEGT. The CDR3 has 11 residues. The CDR3 reads CASRLGETQYF. The CDR3, as DNA: TGTGCCAGCAGACTTGGAGAGACCCAGTACTTC.

CDR3 DNA sequence: TGTGCCAGCAGTTGGCGAGGGTTTGCGGTGAACACTGAAGCTTTCTTT. Its protein product is CASSWRGFAVNTEAFF. The J gene is TRBJ1-1, the V gene TRBV12-3 or TRBV12-4, with D unresolved. Trimming removed 4 bases at V and 0 bases at J, with 15 bases between. The CDR3 extends over 16 amino acids.

Notes on this clonotype: One base away lies a much larger clone, so this may be a sequencing read error. This chain joins TRBV2 and TRBJ2-4; weak D call: TRBD2 (6 bases). From germline, CDR1 is SNHLY and CDR2 FYNNEI. The CDR3 loop spans 14 amino acids. CDR3 in amino acids: CASSRLVSKSIQYF. In DNA form, the CDR3 reads TGTGCCAGCAGCCGACTAGTGTCCAAAAGCATTCAGTACTTC.

Worth noting for this clonotype: The missing conserved phenylalanine or tryptophan at the end of this CDR3 makes a read error likely. The rearrangement uses TRBV2 and TRBJ2-3; the D is unclear. V was pared by 2 bases and J by 8 bases, with 5 bases between. This CDR3 contains 11 residues. Looked up from germline, CDR1 is SNHLY and CDR2 is FYNNEI. CDR3 amino acids: CASSELVTQYL. The CDR3 DNA sequence: TGTGCCAGCAGTGAATTAGTTACGCAGTATTTA.

The chain links TRBV6-2 or TRBV6-3 to TRBJ2-7, with D uncertain. The CDR3 has 13 residues. V was pared by 5 bases and J by 7 bases, with 15 bases between. The germline V gene encodes CDR1 MNHEY and CDR2 SVGEGT. The CDR3 DNA sequence: TGTGCCAGCAGTCTTCGGTCGGGCACGGAGCAGTACTTC. It specifies CASSLRSGTEQYF.

The V gene is TRBV12-3 or TRBV12-4, the J gene TRBJ1-2; 9 bases line up with TRBD1. Germline trimming cut 10 bases from V and 1 base from J; bases unmatched to any gene: 10. CDR3 length: 15 residues. This CDR3 reads CANSGTGPVNYGYTF. CDR3 bases: TGTGCCAACTCCGGGACAGGGCCCGTTAACTATGGCTACACCTTC.

The rearrangement joins TRBV7-9 to TRBJ2-5; no firm D call. V lost 3 bases to trimming and J lost 3 bases, with 11 bases between them. Looked up from germline, CDR1 is SEHNR and CDR2 is FQNEAQ (reference sequence). This CDR3 comprises 14 residues. This CDR3 is CASSLGRTEETQYF. CDR3 nucleotides: TGTGCCAGCAGCTTGGGTCGGACGGAAGAGACCCAGTACTTC.

This clonotype was seen only a few times. A junction boundary mismatches the germline segment, possibly from a read error. V gene TRBV20-1 combines with J gene TRBJ2-6, with a tentative D call TRBD1 (5 bases). The V gene's germline CDR1 is DFQATT and CDR2 SNEGSKA (reference sequence). CDR3 length: 15 residues. Here the CDR3 reads CSARDRGSWANVLTF. CDR3 DNA: TGCAGTGCTAGAGATAGGGGCTCTTGGGCCAACGTCCTGACTTTC.

The chain has TRBV20-1 and TRBJ1-6, with no clear D. This CDR3 is 13 amino acids long. Trimming removed 8 bases at V and 0 bases at J, with 8 bases between. CDR1 DFQATT and CDR2 SNEGSKA come from the germline V gene (reference sequence). CDR3 residues: CSSESSYNSPLHF. The CDR3 region has the DNA TGCAGTTCTGAAAGCTCCTATAATTCACCCCTCCACTTT.

V and J are TRBV5-1 and TRBJ1-1, with D unresolved. The CDR3 runs to 13 residues. Trimming took 4 bases from V and 7 from J, leaving 14 bases between them. Germline V CDR1 and CDR2: SGHRS, YFSETQ. Here the CDR3 reads CASSPGPASEAFF. Here the CDR3 DNA reads TGCGCCAGCAGCCCCGGACCAGCGAGTGAAGCTTTCTTT.

Note on this clonotype: This may stem from a read error, because a much larger clone lies one nucleotide away. This chain connects TRBV6-1 to TRBJ2-1; the match to TRBD2 covers 13 bases. There are 15 residues in the CDR3. Germline loops: CDR1 MNHNS, CDR2 SASEGT. CDR3 coding DNA: TGTGCCAGCAGCTCCCGACTAGCGGGAGGAGGTGAGCAGTCCTTC. This gives the protein CASSSRLAGGGEQSF.

The chain employs TRBV29-1 and TRBJ1-1; D gene unclear. V was trimmed by 4 bases and J by 5 bases, leaving 11 bases between them. The CDR3 runs to 12 residues. Germline V gene sequence: CDR1 SQVTM, CDR2 ANQGSEA. The CDR3 region is CSVVRSGTEAFF. For the CDR3, the DNA is TGCAGCGTTGTAAGGTCCGGGACTGAAGCTTTCTTT.

The table lists this clonotype with a few counts. The chain recombines TRBV3-1 with TRBJ2-3; 8 bases align to TRBD2. Germline-derived CDR1 and CDR2 are LGHDT and YNNKEL (reference sequence). Trimming at V came to 3 bases and at J to 0 bases, leaving 5 bases not matched to a gene. This CDR3 is 16 amino acids long. The CDR3 DNA reads as TGTGCCAGCAGCCAGAGCGGGAGAGGGAGCACAGATACGCAGTATTTT. It is translated as CASSQSGRGSTDTQYF.

The genes are TRBV5-1 and TRBJ2-3; 10 bases fit TRBD2. The ends lost 0 bases at V and 5 bases at J; junction bases unmatched: 0. The germline V gene has CDR1 SGHRS and CDR2 YFSETQ. The CDR3 loop spans 14 amino acids. In DNA, the CDR3 is TGCGCCAGCAGCTTGGAGCGGGAGGGAGATACGCAGTATTTT. Translated: CASSLEREGDTQYF. Filled out from reference TRBV5-1 and TRBJ2-3, the complete variable domain reads KAGVTQTPRYLIKTRGQQVTLSCSPISGHRSVSWYQQTPGQGLQFLFEYFSETQRNKGNFPGRFSGRQFSNSRSEMNVSTLELGDSALYLCASSLEREGDTQYFGPGTRLTVL.

This rearrangement joins TRBV7-2 to TRBJ1-5; D is possibly TRBD1 (6 bases). CDR3 length: 15 residues. V lost 1 base to trimming and J lost 6 bases, with 13 bases between them. The germline V gene encodes CDR1 SGHTA and CDR2 FQGNSA. The CDR3 DNA sequence: TGTGCCAGCAGCTTAGTCAAACAGGGAGGTCAGCCCCAGCATTTT. It translates to CASSLVKQGGQPQHF. Full variable domain (rest looked up from reference TRBV7-2 and TRBJ1-5): GAGVSQSPSNKVTEKGKDVELRCDPISGHTALYWYRQSLGQGLEFLIYFQGNSAPDKSGLPSDRFSAERTGGSVSTLTIQRTQQEDSAVYLCASSLVKQGGQPQHFGDGTRLSIL.

The gene calls are TRBV19 and TRBJ2-5; 8 bases agree with TRBD1. Germline CDR1 and CDR2: LNHDA and SQIVND (reference sequence). This CDR3 is built from 16 residues. V dropped 6 bases and J dropped 0; count of bases not matched to a gene: 9. This CDR3 is CASRPDREEYQETQYF. The CDR3, as DNA: TGTGCCAGTAGACCGGACAGGGAGGAGTACCAAGAGACCCAGTACTTC.